Below are 27 T cell receptor beta chains sequenced from a single sample in a study of blood T cell repertoires in COVID-19. Profiled with immunoSEQ multiplex PCR; TCRdb holds only in-frame clones, not every one. The data hold 30,000 to 45,000 clones, with roughly 78% observed a single time. The sequencing input was peripheral blood. These receptors originate from a man in his 60s with acute or convalescent COVID-19.

This clone has only one observation. This rearrangement joins TRBV24-1 to TRBJ2-1; 12 bases are a match to TRBD2. CDR1 and CDR2 from the germline V gene are KGHDR and SFDVKD. CDR3 length: 15 amino acids. Unmatched junction bases numbered 5, after V lost 4 bases and J lost 8 bases. CDR3 sequence (DNA): TGTGCCACCAGTGAGGGGACTAGCGGGTTCCATGAGCAGTTCTTC. Translated: CATSEGTSGFHEQFF.

This chain links TRBV28 with TRBJ2-3; TRBD2 matches 8 bases. V was clipped by 4 bases and J by 2 bases; unmatched bases: 8. The CDR3 spans 16 residues. CDR1 is MDHEN and CDR2 is SYDVKM in the germline V gene. Here the CDR3 reads CASSSELGLATDTQYF. The DNA for the CDR3 is TGTGCCAGCAGTTCAGAGCTAGGACTAGCCACAGATACGCAGTATTTT.

The chain joins TRBV4-3 to TRBJ2-1, with a possible D match to TRBD2 (5 bases). The CDR3 has 18 residues. Germline V lookup: CDR1 LGHNA, CDR2 YSLEER. V was pared by 0 bases and J by 0 bases, with 15 bases between. Written as DNA, the CDR3 is TGCGCCAGCAGCCAAGAGGGGAGCGGAGCTAGCTCCTACAATGAGCAGTTCTTC. This gives the protein CASSQEGSGASSYNEQFF.

The chain uses TRBV7-2 and TRBJ2-7; TRBD1 aligns across 8 bases. This CDR3 region has 14 residues. Germline lookup yields CDR1 SGHTA and CDR2 FQGNSA. J gave up 6 bases and V 8 bases, and 12 bases lay outside the gene matches. The CDR3 spells CASGNSGGQVEQYF. The CDR3, as DNA: TGTGCCAGCGGGAACTCAGGGGGCCAGGTCGAGCAGTACTTC.

The chain couples TRBV27 to TRBJ2-7, with 8 bases identical to TRBD1. Germline assignment: CDR1 MNHEY and CDR2 SMNVEV (reference sequence). CDR3 length: 13 residues. Trimming removed 3 bases from V and 3 bases from J; junction bases left unmatched: 1. CDR3 loop: CASSFTGGYEQYF. CDR3 sequence (DNA): TGTGCCAGCAGTTTCACAGGGGGCTACGAGCAGTACTTC.

As for this clone: The junction departs from the called germline gene at one end, perhaps through a read error. This sequence joins TRBV28 and TRBJ1-2, with 8 positions matching TRBD1. This CDR3 contains 11 residues. Germline assignment: CDR1 MDHEN and CDR2 SYDVKM. CDR3 protein: CASRRGQGIAF. The CDR3 DNA reads TGTGCCAGCAGACGTGGACAGGGTATCGCCTTC.

V is TRBV7-9 and J is TRBJ1-1, with TRBD1 identical over 7 bases. CDR3 length equals 17 residues. CDR1 is SEHNR, CDR2 FQNEAQ, per germline (reference sequence). V lost 4 bases to trimming and J lost 1 base; unmatched junction nucleotides: 12. The CDR3 sequence is CASSSTDRVNKNTEAFF. The CDR3 DNA sequence: TGTGCCAGCAGCTCCACAGACAGGGTCAACAAGAACACTGAAGCTTTCTTT. Complete variable domain (other parts from reference TRBV7-9 and TRBJ1-1): DTGVSQNPRHKITKRGQNVTFRCDPISEHNRLYWYRQTLGQGPEFLTYFQNEAQLEKSRLLSDRFSAERPKGSFSTLEIQRTEQGDSAMYLCASSSTDRVNKNTEAFFGQGTRLTVV.

The chain links TRBV9 to TRBJ1-6; D may be TRBD1 (5 bases). V lost 0 bases to trimming and J lost 9 bases, with 10 bases between them. The CDR3 loop spans 14 amino acids. The germline V gene encodes CDR1 SGDLS and CDR2 YYNGEE. CDR3 sequence: CASSVGGPGSPLHF. The CDR3, as DNA: TGTGCCAGCAGCGTAGGGGGCCCCGGTTCACCCCTCCACTTT.

The chain has TRBV10-3 and TRBJ1-1; possible D gene TRBD1, 6 bases. V lost 6 bases, J lost 0 bases, and 20 bases lay in between. The CDR3 consists of 17 residues. Germline CDR1 is ENHRY and CDR2 is SYGVKD. The CDR3 reads CAIRQRQGQLMNTEAFF. The CDR3, as DNA: TGTGCCATCAGGCAACGCCAAGGACAGTTAATGAACACTGAAGCTTTCTTT.

The chain couples TRBV5-8 to TRBJ2-1; TRBD2 might be the D (6 bases). Deletions cut 4 bases from V and 3 bases from J, with 8 bases between. Per germline, CDR1 SGHTS and CDR2 YDEGEE. This CDR3 has 13 residues. The CDR3 loop is CASSRGLYNEQFF. The CDR3 bases are TGTGCCAGCAGCCGGGGACTCTACAATGAGCAGTTCTTC.

This chain uses TRBV6-2 or TRBV6-3 with TRBJ1-1, with TRBD1 matching over 7 bases. V shed 6 bases and J 0 bases; nucleotides not matched to a gene: 7. CDR3 length equals 15 residues. CDR1 MNHEY and CDR2 SVGEGT come from the germline V gene. The CDR3, as DNA: TGTGCCAGCAGCCCGTCGACAGGGTTGAACACTGAAGCTTTCTTT. Its translation: CASSPSTGLNTEAFF.

This chain connects TRBV24-1 to TRBJ2-4, with D maybe TRBD1 (6 bases). The V gene's germline CDR1 is KGHDR and CDR2 SFDVKD. V lost 4 bases, J lost 3 bases, and 12 bases lay in between. This CDR3 region has 15 residues. The CDR3 DNA reads TGTGCCACCAGTGAGGGGGCCGGTGGCAAAAACATTCAGTACTTC. Translating it yields CATSEGAGGKNIQYF.

V usage is TRBV7-9 and J usage is TRBJ2-7; weak D call: TRBD1 (6 bases). Trimming removed 1 base at V and 8 bases at J, with 15 bases between. Germline V lookup: CDR1 SEHNR, CDR2 FQNEAQ (reference sequence). This CDR3 comprises 14 residues. The CDR3 sequence: CASSLVGTSSKQYF. Written as DNA, the CDR3 is TGTGCCAGCAGCTTAGTTGGGACATCCTCTAAGCAGTACTTC.

V gene TRBV6-1 combines with J gene TRBJ2-7; TRBD1 might be the D (5 bases). V was cut by 2 bases and J by 0 bases, with 14 bases left in between. This CDR3 has 16 amino acids. Germline CDR1 is MNHNS and CDR2 is SASEGT. This chain's CDR3 is CASSERQGRISYEQYF. CDR3 bases: TGTGCCAGCAGTGAACGGCAGGGTAGAATCTCCTACGAGCAGTACTTC.

V gene TRBV29-1 combines with J gene TRBJ2-3, with D possibly matching TRBD2 (5 bases). The CDR3 extends over 15 amino acids. V lost 1 base and J 0 bases, leaving 11 bases between the germline ends. Germline CDR1 and CDR2: SQVTM and ANQGSEA. The CDR3 spells CSVEGWAGSTDTQYF. The CDR3 DNA reads as TGCAGCGTTGAAGGCTGGGCGGGCAGCACAGATACGCAGTATTTT.

V is TRBV28 and J is TRBJ2-7, with 13 bases matching TRBD2. This CDR3 spans 14 amino acids. The junction had 3 bases not matched to a gene; V was cut back by 7 bases and J by 3 bases. The V gene's germline CDR1 is MDHEN and CDR2 SYDVKM. This CDR3 reads CASKRTSGSYEQYF. The CDR3 DNA is TGTGCCAGCAAACGGACTAGCGGGAGCTACGAGCAGTACTTC.

The gene calls are TRBV28 and TRBJ2-1; D gene ambiguous. The V end was cut by 6 bases, the J end by 2 bases, with 11 bases between. CDR3 length: 14 amino acids. The V gene's germline CDR1 is MDHEN and CDR2 SYDVKM. This CDR3 reads CASRPGLPYNEQFF. The CDR3 DNA reads as TGTGCCAGCAGACCGGGTTTGCCCTACAATGAGCAGTTCTTC.

This clone has just a few counts. The V call is TRBV7-9, the J call TRBJ2-5; 9 positions agree with TRBD2. The germline V gene encodes CDR1 SEHNR and CDR2 FQNEAQ (reference sequence). The CDR3 sequence is 15 residues long. The junction had 3 bases not matched to a gene; V was cut back by 3 bases and J by 1 base. The CDR3, as DNA: TGTGCCAGCAGCTTTGGCGGGAGGGGCCAAGAGACCCAGTACTTC. Its translation is CASSFGGRGQETQYF.

The CDR3 DNA reads TGTGCCAGCAGTGAGCCAGGGGCGGGAGTCGTGGAGACCCAGTACTTC. Translated, it gives CASSEPGAGVVETQYF. The V and J genes are TRBV2 and TRBJ2-5, with D perhaps TRBD2 (7 bases). CDR3 length equals 16 residues. V lost 3 bases and J 5 bases, leaving 19 bases between the germline ends. Per the germline V gene, CDR1 is SNHLY and CDR2 is FYNNEI.

This clone occurred a few times. V and J are TRBV7-2 and TRBJ1-5, with TRBD1 matching over 8 bases. J was trimmed by 4 bases and V by 6 bases; bases with no gene match: 8. CDR1 is SGHTA and CDR2 is FQGNSA in the germline V gene. The CDR3 loop spans 15 amino acids. This CDR3 is CASRLDRALNQPQHF. DNA for the CDR3: TGTGCCAGCAGACTGGACAGGGCGCTGAATCAGCCCCAGCATTTT.

V gene TRBV2 combines with J gene TRBJ1-2; perhaps TRBD1 as D (6 bases). V was clipped by 2 bases and J by 7 bases, with 11 bases between them. The CDR3 spans 13 residues. The germline V gene has CDR1 SNHLY and CDR2 FYNNEI. As DNA, the CDR3 is TGTGCCAGCAGTGAACGGGGGGGCACTGGCTACACCTTC. Translation gives CASSERGGTGYTF.

This clone has only a few counts. The genes are TRBV19 and TRBJ2-3, with 7 bases matching TRBD1. CDR3 length: 13 residues. Unmatched junction bases numbered 2, after V lost 4 bases and J lost 4 bases. Germline CDR1 and CDR2: LNHDA and SQIVND (reference sequence). This chain's CDR3 is CASSKGTADTQYF. CDR3 DNA sequence: TGTGCCAGTAGTAAGGGGACAGCAGATACGCAGTATTTT.

V is TRBV4-2 and J is TRBJ2-1, with D tentatively TRBD2 (6 bases). The germline V and J ends were trimmed by 2 bases and 4 bases, with 15 bases remaining between them. Germline CDR1 reads LGHNA; CDR2 reads YNFKEQ. This CDR3 has 16 amino acids. The CDR3 DNA follows: TGTGCCAGCAGCCAACGTTCCGGGAGTGTTTACAATGAGCAGTTCTTC. Its protein is CASSQRSGSVYNEQFF.

J is TRBJ2-3 and V is TRBV6-5; no clear D gene. Germline V CDR1 and CDR2: MNHEY, SVGAGI. The V end was cut by 6 bases, the J end by 1 base, with 11 bases between. This CDR3 is built from 14 residues. The DNA for the CDR3 is TGTGCCAGCAGGCTCTCGGTTGGCACAGATACGCAGTATTTT. Amino acid sequence: CASRLSVGTDTQYF.

This rearrangement joins TRBV20-1 to TRBJ2-7, with D uncertain. Germline CDR1 DFQATT, CDR2 SNEGSKA (reference sequence). V lost 0 bases and J 4 bases, leaving 4 bases between the germline ends. The CDR3 contains 11 residues. The CDR3 spells CSARDIYEQYF. For the CDR3, the DNA is TGCAGTGCTAGAGATATTTACGAGCAGTACTTC.

The chain links TRBV27 to TRBJ2-3; weak D call: TRBD1 (5 bases). Germline CDR1 MNHEY, CDR2 SMNVEV (reference sequence). Deletions cut 2 bases from V and 1 base from J, with 10 bases between. This CDR3 is built from 15 residues. The CDR3: CASSLQGSGTDTQYF. CDR3 DNA: TGTGCCAGCAGTTTACAGGGATCTGGCACAGATACGCAGTATTTT.

The rearrangement joins TRBV5-4 to TRBJ1-1; D is perhaps TRBD1 (6 bases). Per the germline V gene, CDR1 is SGHNT and CDR2 is YYREEE (reference sequence). The CDR3 consists of 15 residues. V was cut by 2 bases and J by 1 base, with 12 bases left in between. The CDR3 loop reads CASSFTRDKNTEAFF. CDR3 nucleotides: TGTGCCAGCAGCTTCACCCGGGACAAGAACACTGAAGCTTTCTTT.